The TCR beta chain under discussion was sequenced for a study of shared clonotypes between healthy human individuals. Authors' analysis steps: Junction-only sequences produced by ImmunoSEQ had no quality scores, so filtering differed. Using immunoSEQ multiplex PCR, the repertoire was profiled, and TCRdb retains in-frame clones only, with some absent. V and J calls and clone size follow that table, whereas D and trimming were derived from the DNA. Among under 2,500,000 clones listed, 95% were seen once. Material: naive CD4+ T cells sorted from blood. Subset described: CD45RA+ positively selected. This TCR derives from a man between 18 and 29 years old in good health.

The CDR3 sequence is CASSPPGKPQETQYF. The CDR3 DNA is TGTGCCAGCAGTCCTCCGGGGAAACCTCAAGAGACCCAGTACTTC. V and J are TRBV28 and TRBJ2-5; D may be TRBD2 (5 bases). Trimming pared 5 bases from V and 2 bases from J, leaving 15 bases between. CDR1 and CDR2 (germline): MDHEN, SYDVKM. The CDR3 is 15 amino acids.